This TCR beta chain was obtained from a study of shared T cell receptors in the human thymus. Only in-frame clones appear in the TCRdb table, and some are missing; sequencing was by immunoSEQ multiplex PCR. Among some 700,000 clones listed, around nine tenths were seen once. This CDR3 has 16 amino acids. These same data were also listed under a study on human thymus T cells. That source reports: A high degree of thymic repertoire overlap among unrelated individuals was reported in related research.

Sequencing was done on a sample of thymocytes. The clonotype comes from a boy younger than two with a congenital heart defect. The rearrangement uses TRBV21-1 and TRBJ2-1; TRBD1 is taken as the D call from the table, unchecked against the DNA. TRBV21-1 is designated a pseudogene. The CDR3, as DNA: TGTGCCAGCAGCAAAGGGAAGGACAGGGATGGCTATGAGCAGTTCTTC. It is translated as CASSKGKDRDGYEQFF.